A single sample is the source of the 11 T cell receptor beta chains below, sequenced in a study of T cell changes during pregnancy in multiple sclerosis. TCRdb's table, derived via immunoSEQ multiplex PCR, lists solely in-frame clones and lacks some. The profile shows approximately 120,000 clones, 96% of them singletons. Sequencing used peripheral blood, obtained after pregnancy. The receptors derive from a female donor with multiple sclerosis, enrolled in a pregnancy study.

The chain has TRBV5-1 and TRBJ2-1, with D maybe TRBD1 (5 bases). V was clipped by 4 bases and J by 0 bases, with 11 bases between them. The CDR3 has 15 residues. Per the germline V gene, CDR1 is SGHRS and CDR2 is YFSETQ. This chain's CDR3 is CASSPRTLSYNEQFF. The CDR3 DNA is TGCGCCAGCAGCCCGAGGACACTCTCCTACAATGAGCAGTTCTTC.

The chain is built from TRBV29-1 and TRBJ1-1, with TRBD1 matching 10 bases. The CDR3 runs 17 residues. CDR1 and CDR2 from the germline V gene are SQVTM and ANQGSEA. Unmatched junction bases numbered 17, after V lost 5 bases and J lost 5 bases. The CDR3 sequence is CSVLYGTGAHRRTEAFF. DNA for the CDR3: TGCAGCGTTCTGTATGGGACAGGGGCCCATAGACGGACTGAAGCTTTCTTT.

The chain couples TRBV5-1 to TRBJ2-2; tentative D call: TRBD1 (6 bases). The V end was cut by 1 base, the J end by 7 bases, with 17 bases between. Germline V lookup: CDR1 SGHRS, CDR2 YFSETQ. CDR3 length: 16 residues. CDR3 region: CASSLWDTTAGGELFF. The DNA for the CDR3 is TGCGCCAGCAGCTTGTGGGACACCACCGCCGGCGGGGAGCTGTTTTTT. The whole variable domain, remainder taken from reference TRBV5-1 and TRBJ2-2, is KAGVTQTPRYLIKTRGQQVTLSCSPISGHRSVSWYQQTPGQGLQFLFEYFSETQRNKGNFPGRFSGRQFSNSRSEMNVSTLELGDSALYLCASSLWDTTAGGELFFGEGSRLTVL.

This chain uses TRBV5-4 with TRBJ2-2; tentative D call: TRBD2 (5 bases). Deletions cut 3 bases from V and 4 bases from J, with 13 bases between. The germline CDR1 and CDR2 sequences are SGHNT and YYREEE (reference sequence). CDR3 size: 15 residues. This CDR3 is CASSSARRTTGELFF. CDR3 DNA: TGTGCCAGCAGCTCGGCCAGGAGGACCACCGGGGAGCTGTTTTTT.

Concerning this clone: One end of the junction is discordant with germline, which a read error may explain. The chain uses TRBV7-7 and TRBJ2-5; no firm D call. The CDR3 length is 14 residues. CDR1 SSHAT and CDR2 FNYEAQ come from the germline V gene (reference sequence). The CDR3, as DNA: TGTGCTAGCAGCTTATCCCGGGTCCAAGAGACCCAGTACTTC. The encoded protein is CASSLSRVQETQYF.

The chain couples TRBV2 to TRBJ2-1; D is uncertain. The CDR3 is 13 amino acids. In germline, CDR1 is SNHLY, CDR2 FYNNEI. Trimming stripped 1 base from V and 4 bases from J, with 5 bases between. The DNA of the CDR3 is TGTGCCAGCAGTGAAGGAGGTTACAATGAGCAGTTCTTC. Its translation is CASSEGGYNEQFF.

CDR3 in amino acids: CASRLAGGNEQFF. CDR3 DNA: TGTGCCAGCAGACTAGCGGGAGGGAATGAGCAGTTCTTC. This chain connects TRBV27 to TRBJ2-1; 13 positions agree with TRBD2. The trim removed 6 bases at V and 7 bases at J, leaving 0 bases unmatched. There are 13 residues in the CDR3. CDR1 is MNHEY and CDR2 is SMNVEV in the germline V gene (reference sequence).

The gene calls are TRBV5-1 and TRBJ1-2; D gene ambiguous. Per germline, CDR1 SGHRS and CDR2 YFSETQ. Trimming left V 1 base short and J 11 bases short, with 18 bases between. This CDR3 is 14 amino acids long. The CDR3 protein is CASSLIPGQRSYTF. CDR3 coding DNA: TGCGCCAGCAGCTTGATTCCGGGTCAAAGATCTTACACCTTC.

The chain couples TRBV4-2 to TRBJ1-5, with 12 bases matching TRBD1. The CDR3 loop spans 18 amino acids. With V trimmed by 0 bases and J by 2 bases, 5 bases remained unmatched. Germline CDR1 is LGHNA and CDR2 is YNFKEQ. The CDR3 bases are TGTGCCAGCAGCCAAGAGGGACAGGGGGCTGTTGGCAATCAGCCCCAGCATTTT. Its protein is CASSQEGQGAVGNQPQHF.

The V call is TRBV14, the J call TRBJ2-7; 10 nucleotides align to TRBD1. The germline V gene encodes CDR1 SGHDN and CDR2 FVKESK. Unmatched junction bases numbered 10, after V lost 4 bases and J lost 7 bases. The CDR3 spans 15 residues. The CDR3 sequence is CASSRGDRGTEEQYF. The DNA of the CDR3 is TGTGCCAGCAGCCGCGGGGACAGGGGAACGGAAGAGCAGTACTTC.

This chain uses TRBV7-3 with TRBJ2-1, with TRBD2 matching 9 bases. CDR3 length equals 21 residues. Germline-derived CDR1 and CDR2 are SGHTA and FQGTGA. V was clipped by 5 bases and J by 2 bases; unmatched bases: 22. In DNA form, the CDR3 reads TGTGCCAGCAGCCCTACAACCGGGTGGGGCGGGAGGGCCTTGGCCTACAATGAGCAGTTCTTC. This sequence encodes CASSPTTGWGGRALAYNEQFF.